This passage covers 21 T cell receptor beta chains from one sample sequenced in a study of blood T cell repertoires in COVID-19. The repertoire was sequenced with immunoSEQ multiplex PCR; TCRdb's copy has only in-frame clones and lacks some. The data hold a few hundred thousand clones, with roughly 86% observed a single time. Sequencing input: PBMCs or T cells enriched from blood (not recorded which). These receptors were collected from a woman under 40 who had recovered from COVID-19.

The J gene is TRBJ2-7, the V gene TRBV5-6; D call uncertain. Germline lookup yields CDR1 SGHDT and CDR2 YYEEEE. Trimming took off 0 bases at V and 4 bases at J, with 14 bases between the two ends. This CDR3 region has 15 residues. The CDR3 loop reads CASSLVRTAAYEQYF. The CDR3 bases are TGTGCCAGCAGCTTGGTCAGAACGGCGGCATACGAGCAGTACTTC. Using reference TRBV5-6 and TRBJ2-7 for the parts outside the CDR3, the full variable domain is DAGVTQSPTHLIKTRGQQVTLRCSPKSGHDTVSWYQQALGQGPQFIFQYYEEEERQRGNFPDRFSGHQFPNYSSELNVNALLLGDSALYLCASSLVRTAAYEQYFGPGTRLTVT.

J is TRBJ2-5 and V is TRBV29-1, with 7 bases lining up with TRBD1. The trim removed 8 bases at V and 1 base at J, leaving 4 bases unmatched. This CDR3 has 12 residues. Germline loops: CDR1 SQVTM, CDR2 ANQGSEA. The CDR3 DNA sequence: TGCAGCTTACGACAGGGCCAAGAGACCCAGTACTTC. Amino acid sequence: CSLRQGQETQYF.

CDR3: CASSLQGSGDTQYF. The DNA of the CDR3 is TGTGCCAGCAGCTTACAGGGGAGTGGCGATACGCAGTATTTT. This chain joins TRBV7-2 and TRBJ2-3, with D perhaps TRBD1 (6 bases). The CDR3 contains 14 residues. V was trimmed by 2 bases and J by 6 bases, leaving 12 bases between them. Germline V gene sequence: CDR1 SGHTA, CDR2 FQGNSA.

J is TRBJ1-2 and V is TRBV2; D possibly corresponds to TRBD1 (5 bases). Per the germline V gene, CDR1 is SNHLY and CDR2 is FYNNEI. With 2 bases removed from V and 8 bases from J, the gap between germline ends came to 24 bases. This CDR3 region has 17 residues. The CDR3 spells CASSEIRAVRSVGGYTF. The CDR3 DNA reads as TGTGCCAGCAGTGAAATCAGGGCAGTCCGGTCCGTGGGGGGCTACACCTTC.

The chain joins TRBV3-1 (or the pseudogene TRBV3-2) to TRBJ2-3; 7 bases agree with TRBD1. V lost 5 bases to trimming and J lost 4 bases; unmatched junction nucleotides: 6. CDR1 and CDR2 from the germline V gene are LGHDT and YNNKEL (reference sequence). This CDR3 spans 14 amino acids. For the CDR3, the DNA is TGTGCCAGCAGCTTCACAGGGGAAGCAGATACGCAGTATTTT. Residues: CASSFTGEADTQYF.

V and J are TRBV18 and TRBJ1-2, with 8 nucleotides matching TRBD1. Germline-derived CDR1 and CDR2 are KGHSH and LQKENI. The CDR3 is 13 residues long. Trimming at V came to 5 bases and at J to 8 bases, leaving 7 bases not matched to a gene. As DNA, the CDR3 is TGTGCCAGCTCAGCTGACAGGGGAAAAGGCTACACCTTC. It specifies CASSADRGKGYTF.

The CDR3 nucleotides are TGTGCCAGCAGCTTAGAATTTCGCCCTAGCGTAAGCACAGATACGCAGTATTTT. This translates into CASSLEFRPSVSTDTQYF. J is TRBJ2-3 and V is TRBV7-8; D possibly corresponds to TRBD2 (6 bases). Trimming left V 1 base short and J 0 bases short, with 17 bases between. The CDR3 has 18 amino acids. The germline V gene encodes CDR1 SGHVS and CDR2 FQNEAQ.

The chain is built from TRBV11-3 and TRBJ2-7; 8 bases fit TRBD1. The germline V gene encodes CDR1 SGHNT and CDR2 YENEEA. This CDR3 is built from 14 residues. The V gene end was trimmed by 4 bases and the J gene end by 6 bases; junction bases not matched to a gene: 8. CDR3 sequence: CASSSGQVKSEQYF. DNA for the CDR3: TGTGCCAGCAGCTCGGGACAGGTAAAGAGCGAGCAGTACTTC.

V gene TRBV7-9 combines with J gene TRBJ2-5, with a weak D call TRBD1 (6 bases). Per germline, CDR1 SEHNR and CDR2 FQNEAQ (reference sequence). V dropped 5 bases and J dropped 2 bases, with 15 bases sitting between them. CDR3 length: 15 residues. The CDR3 spells CASSRRTDRQETQYF. The CDR3 DNA reads TGTGCCAGCAGCAGGCGGACAGATCGGCAAGAGACCCAGTACTTC.

CDR3 in amino acids: CSVGGRMNTEAFF. The DNA for the CDR3 is TGCAGCGTCGGGGGACGGATGAACACTGAAGCTTTCTTT. V is TRBV29-1 and J is TRBJ1-1, with a possible D match to TRBD1 (5 bases). Germline loops: CDR1 SQVTM, CDR2 ANQGSEA. The CDR3 has 13 residues. Between the trimmed V and J ends, which lost 6 bases and 0 bases, there was a span of 11 bases. The entire variable domain, with the rest obtained from reference TRBV29-1 and TRBJ1-1, is as follows: SAVISQKPSRDICQRGTSLTIQCQVDSQVTMMFWYRQQPGQSLTLIATANQGSEATYESGFVIDKFPISRPNLTFSTLTVSNMSPEDSSIYLCSVGGRMNTEAFFGQGTRLTVV.

The chain has TRBV7-9 and TRBJ1-5; D call uncertain. Trimming pared 1 base from V and 2 bases from J, leaving 15 bases between. This CDR3 comprises 17 residues. Germline CDR1 and CDR2: SEHNR and FQNEAQ (reference sequence). This chain's CDR3 is CASSLDLGAEGNQPQHF. CDR3 nucleotide sequence: TGTGCCAGCAGCTTAGATCTAGGAGCGGAAGGCAATCAGCCCCAGCATTTT. Full variable domain (rest looked up from reference TRBV7-9 and TRBJ1-5): DTGVSQNPRHKITKRGQNVTFRCDPISEHNRLYWYRQTLGQGPEFLTYFQNEAQLEKSRLLSDRFSAERPKGSFSTLEIQRTEQGDSAMYLCASSLDLGAEGNQPQHFGDGTRLSIL.

This sequence joins TRBV28 and TRBJ1-1; 7 bases map to TRBD1. V trimming: 2 bases; J trimming: 3 bases; junction bases outside the gene matches: 9. This CDR3 spans 16 amino acids. Germline CDR1 MDHEN, CDR2 SYDVKM. CDR3 in amino acids: CASSLNVDRVDTEAFF. The CDR3 DNA reads TGTGCCAGCAGTTTAAACGTCGACAGGGTCGACACTGAAGCTTTCTTT.

This chain connects TRBV5-1 to TRBJ2-3, with D perhaps matching TRBD1 (5 bases). The V gene's germline CDR1 is SGHRS and CDR2 YFSETQ. The germline V and J ends were trimmed by 4 bases and 2 bases, with 11 bases remaining between them. This CDR3 has 14 residues. In DNA, the CDR3 is TGCGCCAGCAGCCGAGTGGGGCCCACAGATACGCAGTATTTT. Its translation is CASSRVGPTDTQYF.

The V gene is TRBV15, the J gene TRBJ2-5; 9 nucleotides match TRBD2. V was pared by 8 bases and J by 3 bases, with 16 bases of the junction left unmatched. The CDR3 covers 17 residues. Per germline, CDR1 LNHNV and CDR2 YYDKDF (reference sequence). DNA of the CDR3: TGTGCCACCCTCCCCTTAACGGTAGCGGGGGAAAAAGAGACCCAGTACTTC. Translation gives CATLPLTVAGEKETQYF.

The chain recombines TRBV7-9 with TRBJ2-1; D is unclear. In germline, CDR1 is SEHNR, CDR2 FQNEAQ (reference sequence). This CDR3 has 12 residues. The germline V and J ends were trimmed by 5 bases and 5 bases, with 7 bases remaining between them. For the CDR3, the DNA is TGTGCCAGCAGCCCAGATGACAATGAGCAGTTCTTC. It yields the protein CASSPDDNEQFF.

V gene TRBV7-9 combines with J gene TRBJ2-2; TRBD1 aligns across 7 bases. Germline CDR1 reads SEHNR; CDR2 reads FQNEAQ (reference sequence). Germline trimming cut 5 bases from V and 4 bases from J; bases unmatched to any gene: 13. This CDR3 has 17 residues. The DNA of the CDR3 is TGTGCCAGCAGCATCGCCCCCTCGGACAGGATCACCGGGGAGCTGTTTTTT. This gives the protein CASSIAPSDRITGELFF.

The gene calls are TRBV30 and TRBJ1-6; possibly TRBD1 for D (5 bases). V lost 4 bases, J lost 9 bases, and 16 bases lay in between. Germline CDR1 GTSNPN, CDR2 SVGIG (reference sequence). This CDR3 has 14 residues. The CDR3 region has the DNA TGTGCCTGGACTGGAGGGACCGTGGGTTCACCCCTCCACTTT. It codes for CAWTGGTVGSPLHF.

V gene TRBV28 combines with J gene TRBJ1-3, with D hard to call. The V and J ends lost 3 bases and 4 bases respectively, with 4 bases between them. Germline V CDR1 and CDR2: MDHEN, SYDVKM. The CDR3 length is 12 residues. The CDR3 nucleotides read TGTGCCAGCAGTTTTTCAGGAAACACCATATATTTT. Its translation: CASSFSGNTIYF.

The V gene is TRBV27, the J gene TRBJ1-2; possibly TRBD1 for D (5 bases). From germline, CDR1 is MNHEY and CDR2 SMNVEV (reference sequence). The CDR3 consists of 16 residues. The ends were cut back, 3 bases at V and 7 bases at J, with 21 bases in the middle. The CDR3: CASSFAAPRVYGGYTF. The CDR3, as DNA: TGTGCCAGCAGTTTTGCGGCCCCCAGGGTCTACGGTGGCTACACCTTC.

This clone was found a few times. J is TRBJ1-2 and V is TRBV10-3; D unresolved. Germline CDR1 ENHRY, CDR2 SYGVKD. The CDR3 sequence is 14 residues long. V was pared by 4 bases and J by 8 bases, with 17 bases between. The CDR3 region has the DNA TGTGCCATCAGTGCTCTCGTAGGCGGAAGGGGCTACACCTTC. The encoded protein is CAISALVGGRGYTF.

The chain is built from TRBV4-1 and TRBJ1-4; D is ambiguous. This CDR3 has 16 amino acids. Trimming left V 4 bases short and J 0 bases short, with 12 bases between. Germline V gene data show CDR1 as MGHRA and CDR2 as YSYEKL. The CDR3 DNA follows: TGCGCCAGCAGCCTAGGTAGCACATCAACTAATGAAAAACTGTTTTTT. Encoded protein: CASSLGSTSTNEKLFF.